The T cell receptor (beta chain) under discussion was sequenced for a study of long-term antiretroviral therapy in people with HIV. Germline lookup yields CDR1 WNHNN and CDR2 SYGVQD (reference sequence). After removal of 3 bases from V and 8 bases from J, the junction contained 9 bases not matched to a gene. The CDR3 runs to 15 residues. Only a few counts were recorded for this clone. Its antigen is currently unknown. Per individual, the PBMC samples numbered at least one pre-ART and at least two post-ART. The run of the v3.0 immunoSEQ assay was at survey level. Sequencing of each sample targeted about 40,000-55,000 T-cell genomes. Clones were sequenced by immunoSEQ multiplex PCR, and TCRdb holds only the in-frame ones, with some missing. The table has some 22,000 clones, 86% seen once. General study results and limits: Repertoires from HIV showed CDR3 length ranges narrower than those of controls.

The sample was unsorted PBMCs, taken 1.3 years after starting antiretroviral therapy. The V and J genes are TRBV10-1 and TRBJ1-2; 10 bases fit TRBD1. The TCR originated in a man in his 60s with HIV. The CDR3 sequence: CASSDRDRGIEGYTF. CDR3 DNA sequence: TGCGCCAGCAGTGACCGGGACAGGGGAATAGAGGGCTACACCTTC.